This TCR beta chain was found in a study of T cells after yellow fever vaccination. CDR3 size: 14 residues. The V gene's germline CDR1 is DFQATT and CDR2 SNEGSKA (reference sequence). The ends lost 4 bases at V and 5 bases at J; junction bases unmatched: 8. TCRdb fed the 5' RACE reads into MiXCR, producing one record per CDR3 protein. This table has around 610,000 distinct CDR3 sequences, less than 15% appearing once. The starting material was PBMCs, obtained on the day of the yellow fever booster vaccination. V is TRBV20-1 and J is TRBJ2-3; 8 bases are shared with TRBD2. The sequence was collected from a man aged 30-40 years who received the YFV17D yellow fever vaccine. This CDR3 is CSATLAVPVDTQYF. DNA for the CDR3: TGCAGTGCTACACTAGCGGTTCCAGTAGATACGCAGTATTTT.